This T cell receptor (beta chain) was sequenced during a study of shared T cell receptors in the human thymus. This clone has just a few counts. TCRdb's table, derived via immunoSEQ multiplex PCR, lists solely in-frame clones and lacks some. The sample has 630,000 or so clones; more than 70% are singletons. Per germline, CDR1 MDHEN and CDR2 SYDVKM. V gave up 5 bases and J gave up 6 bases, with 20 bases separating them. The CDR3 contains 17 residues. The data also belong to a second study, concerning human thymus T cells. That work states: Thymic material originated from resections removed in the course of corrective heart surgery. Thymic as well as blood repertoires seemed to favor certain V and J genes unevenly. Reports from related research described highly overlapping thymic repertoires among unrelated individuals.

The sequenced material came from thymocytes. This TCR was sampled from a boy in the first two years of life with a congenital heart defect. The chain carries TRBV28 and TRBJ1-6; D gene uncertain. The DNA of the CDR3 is TGTGCCAGCAGTCCGAACATCCGATTCCTTTCTAATTCACCCCTCCACTTT. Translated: CASSPNIRFLSNSPLHF.